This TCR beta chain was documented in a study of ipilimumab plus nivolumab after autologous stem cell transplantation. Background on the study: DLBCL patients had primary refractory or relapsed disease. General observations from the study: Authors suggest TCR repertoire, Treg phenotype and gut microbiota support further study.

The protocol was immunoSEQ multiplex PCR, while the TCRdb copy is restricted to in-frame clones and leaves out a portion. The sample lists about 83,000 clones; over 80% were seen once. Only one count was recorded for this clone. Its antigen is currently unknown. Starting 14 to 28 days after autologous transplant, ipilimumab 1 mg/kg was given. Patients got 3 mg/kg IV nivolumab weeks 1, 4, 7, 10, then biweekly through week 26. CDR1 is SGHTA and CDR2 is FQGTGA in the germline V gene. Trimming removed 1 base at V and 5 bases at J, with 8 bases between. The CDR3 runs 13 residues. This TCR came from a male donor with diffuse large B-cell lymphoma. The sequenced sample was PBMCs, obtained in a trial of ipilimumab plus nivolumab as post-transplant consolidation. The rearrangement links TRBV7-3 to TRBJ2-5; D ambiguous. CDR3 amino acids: CASSLRAYETQYF. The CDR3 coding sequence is TGTGCCAGCAGCTTAAGGGCTTACGAGACCCAGTACTTC.